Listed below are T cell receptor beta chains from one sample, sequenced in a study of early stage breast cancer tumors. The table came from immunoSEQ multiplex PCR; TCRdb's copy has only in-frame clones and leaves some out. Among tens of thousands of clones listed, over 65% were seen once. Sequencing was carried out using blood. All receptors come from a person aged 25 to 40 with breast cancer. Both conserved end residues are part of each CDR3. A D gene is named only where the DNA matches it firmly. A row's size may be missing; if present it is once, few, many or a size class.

DNA: TGTGCCAGCAGTTACTCGAGATGGGGTCGTCAGCCCCAGCATTTT; CDR3: CASSYSRWGRQPQHF; D: -; V: TRBV6-5; J: TRBJ1-5; size: -
DNA: TGCGCCAGCAGCTTGGTGGGAGGGCCGGAGCAGTACTTC; CDR3: CASSLVGGPEQYF; D: TRBD2; V: TRBV5-1; J: TRBJ2-7; size: -
DNA: TGTGCCAGCAGCCAAGATTTTAGACTAGCGGGAGGGCCCGGTTACAATGAGCAGTTCTTC; CDR3: CASSQDFRLAGGPGYNEQFF; D: TRBD2; V: TRBV4-2; J: TRBJ2-1; size: -
DNA: TGTGCCAGCACCGAACAAGAGACCCAGTACTTC; CDR3: CASTEQETQYF; D: -; V: TRBV7-9; J: TRBJ2-5; size: -
DNA: TGCGCCAGCAGCCCGGCGGGGGGTAGCTCCTACGAGCAGTACTTC; CDR3: CASSPAGGSSYEQYF; D: TRBD2; V: TRBV5-1; J: TRBJ2-7; size: -
DNA: TGTGCCAGCAGCTTAGTGGGGGGAGAAGAGACCCAGTACTTC; CDR3: CASSLVGGEETQYF; D: -; V: TRBV7-9; J: TRBJ2-5; size: -
DNA: TGTGCCAGCATCTTGGGGCCTTATAGCAATCAGCCCCAGCATTTT; CDR3: CASILGPYSNQPQHF; D: -; V: TRBV6-1; J: TRBJ1-5; size: few
DNA: TGCGCCAGCAGCTTGGGCTACGGGACAGCTAACTATGGCTACACCTTC; CDR3: CASSLGYGTANYGYTF; D: TRBD1; V: TRBV5-1; J: TRBJ1-2; size: -
DNA: TGCAGCGTTGAAGATCTATCAGATACGCAGTATTTT; CDR3: CSVEDLSDTQYF; D: -; V: TRBV29-1; J: TRBJ2-3; size: -
DNA: TGTGCCAGCAGTGACTCGAGGAGTCCGGGCAATGAGCAGTTCTTC; CDR3: CASSDSRSPGNEQFF; D: -; V: TRBV6-4; J: TRBJ2-1; size: -
DNA: TGCGCCAGCAGCCATGACCTGGAAGACTATGGCTACACCTTC; CDR3: CASSHDLEDYGYTF; D: -; V: TRBV4-3; J: TRBJ1-2; size: -
DNA: TGTGCCAGCAGCTTTAGGGCGGACACTGAAGCTTTCTTT; CDR3: CASSFRADTEAFF; D: -; V: TRBV7-2; J: TRBJ1-1; size: -
DNA: TGTGCCAGCAGCTCGACAGTTACCTATGGCTACACCTTC; CDR3: CASSSTVTYGYTF; D: -; V: TRBV7-6; J: TRBJ1-2; size: few
DNA: TGTGCCAGTAGCCAGACCCGGGTCGTCCTGACTTTC; CDR3: CASSQTRVVLTF; D: -; V: TRBV19; J: TRBJ2-6; size: -
DNA: TGTGCCAGCAGTTTATCAGGGGCAACTAATGAAAAACTGTTTTTT; CDR3: CASSLSGATNEKLFF; D: -; V: TRBV28; J: TRBJ1-4; size: -
DNA: TGTGCCAGCAGCTTTGGGACTAGCGGGCTCCGGGGGAGAGAGACCCGGTACTTC; CDR3: CASSFGTSGLRGRETRYF; D: TRBD2; V: TRBV11-2; J: TRBJ2-5; size: -
DNA: TGTGCCAGCAGTGAAGACTTTCTCGGGGCTACATCGGGCTACACCTTC; CDR3: CASSEDFLGATSGYTF; D: -; V: TRBV6-1; J: TRBJ1-2; size: -
DNA: TGTGCCAGCCCTCCCCTCGGGGACCTCCACTTT; CDR3: CASPPLGDLHF; D: -; V: TRBV25-1; J: TRBJ1-6; size: -
DNA: TGTGCCTGGGGGAAAGGGATAAGCAATCAGCCCCAGCATTTT; CDR3: CAWGKGISNQPQHF; D: -; V: TRBV30; J: TRBJ1-5; size: -
DNA: TGTGCCAGCAGCCCATTCTCGGCTAGCGGAGGTCAAAATGAGCAGTTCTTC; CDR3: CASSPFSASGGQNEQFF; D: TRBD2; V: TRBV4-2; J: TRBJ2-1; size: -
DNA: TGTGCCAGCAGCGCGACAGGGGCGATCGTCGGGGAGCTGTTTTTT; CDR3: CASSATGAIVGELFF; D: TRBD1; V: TRBV9; J: TRBJ2-2; size: -
DNA: TGTGCCAGCAGTTACTATTACGAGCAGTACTTC; CDR3: CASSYYYEQYF; D: -; V: TRBV6-5; J: TRBJ2-7; size: few
DNA: TGTGCCAGCAGCCCGACAGGGGGCGCCCAGGACACTGAAGCTTTCTTT; CDR3: CASSPTGGAQDTEAFF; D: TRBD1; V: TRBV11-2; J: TRBJ1-1; size: -
DNA: TGTGCCAGCAGCCCTCGGGCGGGGATCGAGCAGTACTTC; CDR3: CASSPRAGIEQYF; D: -; V: TRBV7-2; J: TRBJ2-7; size: -
DNA: TGTGCCAGCAGTCCCCAGGGGGCGGTCACCGGGGAGCTGTTTTTT; CDR3: CASSPQGAVTGELFF; D: TRBD1; V: TRBV11-3; J: TRBJ2-2; size: -
DNA: TGTGCCAGCAGCTTAGAGCGCGGGAACACCATATATTTT; CDR3: CASSLERGNTIYF; D: -; V: TRBV7-9; J: TRBJ1-3; size: -
DNA: TGTGCCAGCAGGGGGACAGGGGGTGAGATTTTT; CDR3: CASRGTGGEIF; D: TRBD1; V: TRBV6-5; J: TRBJ2-2; size: -